The rows below give T cell receptor beta chains drawn from one sample of a study of blood T cell repertoires in COVID-19. Assay used: immunoSEQ multiplex PCR; TCRdb lists only in-frame clones, some missing. The table has roughly 300,000 clones, 90% seen once. The sequenced material came from peripheral blood. The receptors here all came from a woman in her 30s with COVID-19, enrolled during active disease. The CDR3 runs from the conserved cysteine through the conserved F or W. A D gene is named only where the DNA matches it firmly. Part of the rows lack a size; the others show once, few, many or a class for expanded clones.

size	D	V	J	CDR3	DNA
NA	NA	TRBV5-5	TRBJ2-5	CASSLDWGEETQYF	TGTGCCAGCAGCTTGGATTGGGGGGAGGAGACCCAGTACTTC
NA	TRBD1	TRBV24-1	TRBJ2-7	CATSDPGQADQEQYF	TGTGCCACCAGTGATCCGGGACAGGCTGACCAAGAGCAGTACTTC
NA	TRBD2	TRBV7-9	TRBJ2-2	CASSLDTGLAIWNTGELFF	TGTGCCAGCAGCTTAGATACGGGACTAGCGATTTGGAACACCGGGGAGCTGTTTTTT
NA	NA	TRBV10-1	TRBJ1-1	CASSAGSTETNTEAFF	TGCGCCAGCAGCGCGGGGTCCACAGAAACTAACACTGAAGCTTTCTTT
NA	NA	TRBV28	TRBJ1-3	CASTLGSGNTIYF	TGTGCCAGCACCCTCGGGAGTGGAAACACCATATATTTT
once	NA	TRBV2	TRBJ1-2	CASSEENSRGYTF	TGTGCCAGCAGTGAAGAAAACAGTAGAGGCTACACCTTC
NA	NA	TRBV7-6	TRBJ1-1	CASSPGTRNTEAFF	TGTGCCAGCAGCCCCGGGACACGAAACACTGAAGCTTTCTTT
NA	TRBD2	TRBV6-6	TRBJ2-3	CASSYSREGPTDTQYF	TGTGCCAGCAGTTACTCGCGGGAGGGCCCGACAGATACGCAGTATTTT
NA	NA	TRBV3-1/TRBV3-2	TRBJ2-2	CASSQEAGNTGELFF	TGTGCCAGCAGCCAAGAGGCAGGGAACACCGGGGAGCTGTTTTTT
NA	NA	TRBV30	TRBJ1-5	CAWSPHTTRQKNQPQHF	TGTGCCTGGAGTCCTCACACTACGCGGCAGAAAAATCAGCCCCAGCATTTT
NA	TRBD2	TRBV6-5	TRBJ2-2	CASWGGLTGELFF	TGTGCTTCATGGGGGGGTTTGACCGGGGAGCTGTTTTTT
NA	TRBD2	TRBV10-3	TRBJ2-1	CAISPASSGGYNEQFF	TGTGCCATCAGCCCGGCGTCTAGCGGGGGATACAATGAGCAGTTCTTC
NA	TRBD1	TRBV28	TRBJ1-1	CASSFRGWNTEAFF	TGTGCCAGCAGTTTCAGGGGGTGGAACACTGAAGCTTTCTTT
NA	TRBD2	TRBV9	TRBJ2-6	CASSSPGLATRAGANVLTF	TGTGCCAGCAGCTCCCCGGGACTAGCGACCAGGGCTGGGGCCAACGTCCTGACTTTC
NA	NA	TRBV2	TRBJ2-7	CASSPPGTTYEQYF	TGTGCCAGCAGTCCGCCGGGAACGACCTACGAGCAGTACTTC
NA	TRBD1	TRBV5-1	TRBJ1-4	CASSPGTGGGEKLFF	TGCGCCAGCAGCCCCGGGACAGGGGGCGGTGAAAAACTGTTTTTT
NA	TRBD2	TRBV5-5	TRBJ2-4	CASSFSAGQNIQYF	TGTGCCAGCAGCTTTTCAGCGGGGCAAAACATTCAGTACTTC
once	NA	TRBV5-4	TRBJ2-7	CASSPPNTYPYEQYF	TGTGCCAGCAGCCCACCTAATACGTACCCCTACGAGCAGTACTTC
NA	NA	TRBV29-1	TRBJ2-7	CSAVTPIYEQYF	TGCAGCGCGGTGACACCAATCTACGAGCAGTACTTC
NA	NA	TRBV5-4	TRBJ2-3	CASSLDAERMETQYF	TGTGCCAGCAGCTTGGATGCGGAGCGAATGGAGACGCAGTATTTT
once	TRBD2	TRBV10-2	TRBJ2-2	CASSLLAGAGELFF	TGCGCCAGCAGTTTGCTAGCGGGAGCCGGGGAGCTGTTTTTT
NA	NA	TRBV18	TRBJ1-4	CASSPVGGRNEKLFF	TGTGCCAGCTCACCGGTGGGGGGGCGCAATGAAAAACTGTTTTTT
NA	TRBD2	TRBV19	TRBJ2-1	CASSIASGSYNEQFF	TGTGCCAGTAGTATAGCTAGCGGGTCTTACAATGAGCAGTTCTTC
NA	NA	TRBV6-5	TRBJ1-5	CASSYPDRTQPPQHF	TGTGCCAGCAGTTACCCCGACAGGACCCAGCCGCCCCAGCATTTT
NA	NA	TRBV28	TRBJ2-3	CASSLRGLTDTQYF	TGTGCCAGCAGCCTCAGGGGCCTCACAGATACGCAGTATTTT
NA	NA	TRBV4-3	TRBJ1-5	CASSQDSGGAQPQHF	TGCGCCAGCAGCCAAGATTCTGGGGGGGCGCAGCCCCAGCATTTT
NA	NA	TRBV18	TRBJ2-5	CASSPAGGGYQETQYF	TGTGCCAGCTCACCAGCCGGCGGGGGCTACCAAGAGACCCAGTACTTC
NA	NA	TRBV6-4	TRBJ2-1	CASSGGAGQFF	TGTGCCAGCAGTGGGGGAGCAGGGCAGTTCTTC
NA	TRBD1	TRBV19	TRBJ1-2	CASSPPGQGSGYTF	TGTGCCAGTAGTCCTCCCGGACAGGGAAGCGGCTACACCTTC
once	NA	TRBV2	TRBJ1-2	CASSETTLFYGYTF	TGTGCCAGCAGTGAAACCACATTGTTCTATGGCTACACCTTC
NA	NA	TRBV18	TRBJ1-3	CASSPRPVSGNTIYF	TGTGCCAGCTCACCACGGCCAGTCTCTGGAAACACCATATATTTT
NA	NA	TRBV18	TRBJ1-6	CASNQVSYNSPLHF	TGTGCCAGCAACCAGGTTTCCTATAATTCACCCCTCCACTTT
once	NA	TRBV28	TRBJ2-1	CAVQGLAKSYNEQFF	TGTGCCGTTCAGGGCCTAGCGAAATCCTACAATGAGCAGTTCTTC
once	TRBD1	TRBV6-5	TRBJ1-6	CASSYRQGPINSPLHF	TGTGCCAGCAGTTACCGACAGGGTCCTATCAATTCACCCCTCCACTTT
NA	TRBD2	TRBV2	TRBJ2-2	CASSARTSDTGELFF	TGTGCCAGCAGTGCTCGGACTAGCGACACCGGGGAGCTGTTTTTT
NA	NA	TRBV11-2	TRBJ2-1	CASSHSGNEQFF	TGTGCCAGCAGCCACAGCGGCAATGAGCAGTTCTTC
NA	NA	TRBV2	TRBJ1-1	CASSGHGNRAFF	TGTGCCAGCAGTGGTCATGGGAACAGGGCTTTCTTT
NA	NA	TRBV12-3/TRBV12-4	TRBJ1-5	CASSLAPKPQHF	TGTGCCAGCAGTTTAGCCCCTAAACCCCAGCATTTT
once	TRBD1	TRBV19	TRBJ2-4	CASSKQGQGAYIQYF	TGTGCCAGTAGTAAACAGGGACAGGGGGCATACATTCAGTACTTC
NA	NA	TRBV28	TRBJ1-6	CASSLLLGVNSPLHF	TGTGCCAGCAGTTTATTGCTAGGGGTTAATTCACCCCTCCACTTT
NA	NA	TRBV4-1	TRBJ2-2	CASSQAGLLTGELFF	TGCGCCAGCAGCCAAGCGGGACTTCTCACCGGGGAGCTGTTTTTT
NA	TRBD1	TRBV28	TRBJ1-3	CASSPGQGSLSGNTIYF	TGTGCCAGCAGTCCGGGACAGGGATCCCTCTCTGGAAACACCATATATTTT
NA	TRBD2	TRBV3-1/TRBV3-2	TRBJ2-1	CASSEFGTTYNEQFF	TGTGCCAGCAGCGAGTTTGGGACTACCTACAATGAGCAGTTCTTC
NA	TRBD2	TRBV2	TRBJ2-7	CAGGGLRYEQYF	TGTGCCGGGGGAGGGCTCAGGTACGAGCAGTACTTC
NA	NA	TRBV13	TRBJ2-2	CASSLLSAGELFF	TGTGCCAGCAGCCTCCTCTCCGCCGGGGAGCTGTTTTTT
NA	TRBD2	TRBV7-8	TRBJ2-7	CASSFGTSGMQYF	TGTGCCAGCAGCTTTGGGACTAGCGGGATGCAGTACTTC
NA	NA	TRBV18	TRBJ2-1	CASSPLPRENEQFF	TGTGCCAGCTCACCACTCCCGCGGGAAAATGAGCAGTTCTTC
NA	TRBD1	TRBV19	TRBJ1-2	CASSITRQGAVYGYTF	TGTGCCAGTAGTATAACGCGGCAGGGGGCTGTGTATGGCTACACCTTC
NA	NA	TRBV7-2	TRBJ1-1	CASRLDRLNTEAFF	TGTGCCAGCAGATTAGACAGGTTGAACACTGAAGCTTTCTTT
once	NA	TRBV7-9	TRBJ2-1	CASSLAYGNYNEQFF	TGTGCCAGCAGCTTAGCCTACGGGAACTACAATGAGCAGTTCTTC
NA	NA	TRBV7-2	TRBJ1-4	CASSPRGANEKLFF	TGTGCCAGCAGCCCCCGGGGGGCTAATGAAAAACTGTTTTTT
NA	TRBD2	TRBV9	TRBJ2-3	CASSPTPHRLAGTLDTQYF	TGTGCCAGCAGCCCGACTCCTCACCGACTAGCGGGAACTTTAGATACGCAGTATTTT
NA	TRBD2	TRBV5-5	TRBJ2-1	CASGQRELYNEQFF	TGTGCCAGCGGACAGCGGGAGCTTTACAATGAGCAGTTCTTC
NA	NA	TRBV7-9	TRBJ1-1	CASDQGLAEAFF	TGTGCCAGCGACCAGGGGCTGGCTGAAGCTTTCTTT
NA	NA	TRBV6-5	TRBJ1-6	CASSYFDPDSNSPLHF	TGTGCCAGCAGTTACTTTGACCCGGACAGTAATTCACCCCTCCACTTT
NA	NA	TRBV2	TRBJ2-3	CASNSGTDTQYF	TGTGCCAGCAACTCAGGGACAGATACGCAGTATTTT
NA	TRBD2	TRBV3-1/TRBV3-2	TRBJ2-3	CASSPSGRATDTQYF	TGTGCCAGCAGCCCCTCCGGGAGGGCCACAGATACGCAGTATTTT
once	TRBD2	TRBV5-4	TRBJ2-1	CASSILGEGREGEQFF	TGTGCCAGCAGCATTTTGGGGGAGGGCCGCGAGGGTGAGCAGTTCTTC
NA	NA	TRBV4-3	TRBJ1-1	CASSQSTGAEAFF	TGCGCCAGCAGCCAATCAACGGGGGCTGAAGCTTTCTTT
NA	NA	TRBV27	TRBJ1-6	CASSLWAGLNSPLHF	TGTGCCAGCAGTTTATGGGCAGGCCTTAATTCACCCCTCCACTTT